A selection of T cell receptor beta chains follows, all from one sample in a study of cytomegalovirus exposure and HLA in healthy donors. Profiled with immunoSEQ multiplex PCR; TCRdb holds only in-frame clones, not every one. This table holds some 200,000 clones, roughly 83% found once. Sequencing was performed on PBMCs. These receptors were taken from a male donor in good health and CMV-seropositive. CDR3s include the opening cysteine and the closing phenylalanine or tryptophan. Each record gives: D gene, clone size, J gene, V gene, CDR3 DNA, CDR3 protein. A D gene is named only where the DNA matches it firmly. Not all rows give a size; the values are once, few, many and, for expanded clones, a class.

.,.,TRBJ2-1,TRBV7-3,TGTGCCAGCAGCGTTGGACTGGGGGGATATGAGCAGTTCTTC,CASSVGLGGYEQFF
TRBD1,.,TRBJ2-7,TRBV11-2,TGTGCCAGCAGCTTAAACAGGGGGGCCTACGAGCAGTACTTC,CASSLNRGAYEQYF
TRBD1,.,TRBJ2-7,TRBV7-2,TGTGCCAGCAGCGCGCCCGACAGGGGAAGCTACGAGCAGTACTTC,CASSAPDRGSYEQYF
TRBD1,.,TRBJ1-1,TRBV6-6,TGTGCCAGCAGTGGACAGGGGGCATTGACTGAAGCTTTCTTT,CASSGQGALTEAFF
TRBD1,once,TRBJ1-1,TRBV7-2,TGTGCCAGCAGCATAGGACAGGGAGGCACTGAAGCTTTCTTT,CASSIGQGGTEAFF
TRBD1,few,TRBJ1-1,TRBV18,TGTGCCAGCTCACCGGGACAGGCAAACACTGAAGCTTTCTTT,CASSPGQANTEAFF
.,few,TRBJ2-7,TRBV11-2,TGTGCCAGCAGCTTAGATCCTGACTACGAGCAGTACTTC,CASSLDPDYEQYF
.,.,TRBJ2-5,TRBV19,TGTGCCAGTAGTCGAGGCAAGCAAGAGACCCAGTACTTC,CASSRGKQETQYF
.,.,TRBJ1-5,TRBV5-1,TGCGCCAGCAGCTCCGGGACAAACTCTAATCAGCCCCAGCATTTT,CASSSGTNSNQPQHF
TRBD1,.,TRBJ2-4,TRBV5-1,TGCGCCAGCAGCTCGACCGGGACAGGGGGCGTCATTCAGTACTTC,CASSSTGTGGVIQYF
.,.,TRBJ1-1,TRBV6-6,TGTGCCAGCAATTCCGCGACGGGCACTGAAGCTTTCTTT,CASNSATGTEAFF
.,.,TRBJ2-7,TRBV9,TGTGCCAGCAGCGTTCAAGCGGATCCTAGCTACGAGCAGTACTTC,CASSVQADPSYEQYF
TRBD1,.,TRBJ1-2,TRBV20-1,TGCAGCTACACAGGGGGGTATGGCTACACCTTC,CSYTGGYGYTF
TRBD1,.,TRBJ1-1,TRBV10-3,TGTGCCATCAGTGAGTCCGGGGACAGGGAAGAAGCTTTCTTT,CAISESGDREEAFF
TRBD2,.,TRBJ2-1,TRBV30,TGTGCCTGGACCCGACTAGCGGGAGGCAATGAGCAGTTCTTC,CAWTRLAGGNEQFF
TRBD2,.,TRBJ2-7,TRBV9,TGTGCCAGCAGCGTAGGGGGGACTAGCGGGATCTACGAGCAGTACTTC,CASSVGGTSGIYEQYF
.,.,TRBJ2-1,TRBV10-3,TGTGCCATCAGTGATGGCGCCGACTGGGAGTTCTTC,CAISDGADWEFF
.,few,TRBJ2-7,TRBV5-1,TGCGCCAGCAGCCTGAACTCCTACGAGCAGTACTTC,CASSLNSYEQYF
.,few,TRBJ1-1,TRBV4-3,TGCGCCAGCAGCCAAGATAGGGGAGGCACTGAAGCTTTCTTT,CASSQDRGGTEAFF
.,.,TRBJ2-1,TRBV6-4,TGTGCCAGCAGTGACTTGTTAGGGAGTGAGGAGCAGTTCTTC,CASSDLLGSEEQFF
.,.,TRBJ1-5,TRBV6-1,TGTGCCAGCAGTGGCCTGAAGGGGAAGTCCCAGCATTTT,CASSGLKGKSQHF
TRBD1,once,TRBJ2-2,TRBV7-8,TGTGCCAGCAGCTTCACGGACAGGGGGACCGGGGAGCTGTTTTTT,CASSFTDRGTGELFF
.,few,TRBJ1-2,TRBV6-5,TGTGCCAGCAGTTACTCTATACCCGACAGTAACTATGGCTACACCTTC,CASSYSIPDSNYGYTF
TRBD1,.,TRBJ1-2,TRBV7-2,TGTGCCAGCAGCTTAGACAGGGGAGGAGGTGGCTACACCTTC,CASSLDRGGGGYTF
TRBD2,.,TRBJ2-1,TRBV5-1,TGCGCCAGCAGCTTGGAGCTAGCGGGATGGGGGAATGAGCAGTTCTTC,CASSLELAGWGNEQFF
.,.,TRBJ1-2,TRBV4-3,TGCGCCAGCAGCCAAGTTCCCGTTGAGCAGGGTAGCTATGGCTACACCTTC,CASSQVPVEQGSYGYTF
.,.,TRBJ2-2,TRBV7-2,TGTGCCAGCAGCTTAGCGAGGGCCGGGGAGCTGTTTTTT,CASSLARAGELFF
TRBD2,few,TRBJ2-5,TRBV5-1,TGCGCCAGCAGCTTGGTTGCGGGGGAAGAGACCCAGTACTTC,CASSLVAGEETQYF
.,.,TRBJ1-1,TRBV18,TGTGCCAGCTCACCCCCCCTGGGGGGTGCAGTATTGAACACTGAAGCTTTCTTT,CASSPPLGGAVLNTEAFF
TRBD1,.,TRBJ1-4,TRBV6-1,TGTGCCAGCAGTGGCACCGGGACAGAGTACCCCACTAATGAAAAACTGTTTTTT,CASSGTGTEYPTNEKLFF
.,.,TRBJ2-7,TRBV19,TGTGCCAGTCGAGAGGGTCCGGCGGGCTCCTACGAGCAGTACTTC,CASREGPAGSYEQYF
TRBD2,few,TRBJ2-1,TRBV7-2,TGTGCCAGCAGCCAAGGACTAGCAAACTACAATGAGCAGTTCTTC,CASSQGLANYNEQFF
TRBD1,few,TRBJ1-1,TRBV5-8,TGTGCCAGCAGCGGTACGACAGGGGCCACTGAAGCTTTCTTT,CASSGTTGATEAFF
.,once,TRBJ1-2,TRBV19,TGTGCCAGTAGTATGGAGGCAGGAGAAAGCTATGGCTACACCTTC,CASSMEAGESYGYTF
.,.,TRBJ2-5,TRBV29-1,TGCAGCGTTCGAAACAGCCTACAAGAGACCCAGTACTTC,CSVRNSLQETQYF
.,.,TRBJ2-5,TRBV5-6,TGTGCCAGCAGCGGGGGACTTCCTTCGGAGACCCAGTACTTC,CASSGGLPSETQYF
.,.,TRBJ1-5,TRBV5-6,TGTGCCAGCAGCCAGCGGGACGGTCGGCATCAGCCCCAGCATTTT,CASSQRDGRHQPQHF
.,.,TRBJ2-1,TRBV19,TGTGCCAGTGCTGTTCCCTACAGCTTGGGTGAGCAGTTCTTC,CASAVPYSLGEQFF
TRBD1,.,TRBJ1-5,TRBV27,TGTGCCAGCAGTTCGCCCGCAGGGGGCCGGCAGCCCCAGCATTTT,CASSSPAGGRQPQHF
.,few,TRBJ1-2,TRBV4-2,TGTGCCAGCAGCCAAGATGGGGGCGCGAACTATGGCTACACCTTC,CASSQDGGANYGYTF
TRBD1,.,TRBJ1-2,TRBV6-6,TGTGCCAGCAGCCTGGACAGGGACTACACCTTC,CASSLDRDYTF
.,.,TRBJ1-4,TRBV5-4,TGTGCCAGCAGCTTAACCGGGACGGGGGATGAAAAACTGTTTTTT,CASSLTGTGDEKLFF